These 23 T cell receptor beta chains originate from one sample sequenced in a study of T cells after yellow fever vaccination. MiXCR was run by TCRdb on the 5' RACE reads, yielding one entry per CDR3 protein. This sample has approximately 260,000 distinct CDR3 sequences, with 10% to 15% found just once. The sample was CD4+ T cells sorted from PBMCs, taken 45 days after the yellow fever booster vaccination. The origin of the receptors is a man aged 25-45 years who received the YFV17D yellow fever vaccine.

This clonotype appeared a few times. The CDR3 nucleotides are TGTGCCAGTATAGGGGGAGGACTCGACGGACACAATGAGCAGTTCTTC. Amino acid sequence: CASIGGGLDGHNEQFF. This chain joins TRBV19 and TRBJ2-1; D tentatively fits TRBD1 or TRBD2 (6 bases each). This CDR3 has 16 amino acids. Per the germline V gene, CDR1 is LNHDA and CDR2 is SQIVND (reference sequence). V gave up 7 bases and J gave up 5 bases, with 21 bases separating them.

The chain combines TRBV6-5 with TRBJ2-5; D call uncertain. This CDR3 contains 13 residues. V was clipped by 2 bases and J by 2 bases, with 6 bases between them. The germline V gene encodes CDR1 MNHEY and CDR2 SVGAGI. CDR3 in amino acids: CASSYGLQETQYF. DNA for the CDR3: TGTGCCAGCAGTTACGGGCTACAAGAGACCCAGTACTTC.

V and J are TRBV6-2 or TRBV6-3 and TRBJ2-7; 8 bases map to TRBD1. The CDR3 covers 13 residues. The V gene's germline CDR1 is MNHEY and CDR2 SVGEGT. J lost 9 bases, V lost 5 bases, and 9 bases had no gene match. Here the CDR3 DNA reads TGTGCCAGCAGTGGGACAGGAAGGCTTCGGCAGTACTTC. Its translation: CASSGTGRLRQYF.

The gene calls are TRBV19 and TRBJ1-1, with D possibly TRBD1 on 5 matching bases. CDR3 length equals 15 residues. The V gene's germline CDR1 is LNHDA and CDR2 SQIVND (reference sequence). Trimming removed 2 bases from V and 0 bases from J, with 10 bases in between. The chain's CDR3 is CASSIQGRVNTEAFF. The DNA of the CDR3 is TGTGCCAGTAGTATACAGGGAAGGGTGAACACTGAAGCTTTCTTT.

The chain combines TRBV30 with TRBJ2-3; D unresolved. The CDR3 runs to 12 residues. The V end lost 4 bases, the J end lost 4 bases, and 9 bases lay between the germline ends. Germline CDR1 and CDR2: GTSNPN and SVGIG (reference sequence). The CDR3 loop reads CAWTDPPDTQYF. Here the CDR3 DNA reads TGTGCCTGGACAGACCCCCCAGATACGCAGTATTTT.

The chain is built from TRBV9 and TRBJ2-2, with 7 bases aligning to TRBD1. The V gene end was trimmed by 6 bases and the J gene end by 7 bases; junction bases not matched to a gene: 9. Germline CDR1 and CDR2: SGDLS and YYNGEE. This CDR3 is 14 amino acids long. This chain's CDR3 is CASTGGSFGGELFF. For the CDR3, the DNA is TGTGCCAGCACAGGGGGTAGTTTTGGCGGGGAGCTGTTTTTT.

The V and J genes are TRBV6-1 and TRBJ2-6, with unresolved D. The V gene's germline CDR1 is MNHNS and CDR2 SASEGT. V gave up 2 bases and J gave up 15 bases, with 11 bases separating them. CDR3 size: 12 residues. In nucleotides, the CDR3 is TGTGCCAGCAGTGAAAGACTGAAGGGCCTGACTTTC. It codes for CASSERLKGLTF.

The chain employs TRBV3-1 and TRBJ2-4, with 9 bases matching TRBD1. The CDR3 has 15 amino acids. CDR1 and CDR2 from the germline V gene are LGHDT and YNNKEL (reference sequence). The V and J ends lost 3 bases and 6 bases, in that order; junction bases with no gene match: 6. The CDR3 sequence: CASSHGQGMLNIQYF. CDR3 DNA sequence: TGTGCCAGCAGCCACGGACAGGGGATGTTAAACATTCAGTACTTC. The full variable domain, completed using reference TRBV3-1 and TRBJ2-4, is DTAVSQTPKYLVTQMGNDKSIKCEQNLGHDTMYWYKQDSKKFLKIMFSYNNKELIINETVPNRFSPKSPDKAHLNLHINSLELGDSAVYFCASSHGQGMLNIQYFGAGTRLSVL.

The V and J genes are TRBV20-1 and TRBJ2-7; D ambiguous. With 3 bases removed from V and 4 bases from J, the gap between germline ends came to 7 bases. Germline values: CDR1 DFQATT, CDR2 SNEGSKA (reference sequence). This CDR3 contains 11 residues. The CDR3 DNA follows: TGCAGTGCTAGCCAGATGTACGAGCAGTACTTC. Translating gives CSASQMYEQYF.

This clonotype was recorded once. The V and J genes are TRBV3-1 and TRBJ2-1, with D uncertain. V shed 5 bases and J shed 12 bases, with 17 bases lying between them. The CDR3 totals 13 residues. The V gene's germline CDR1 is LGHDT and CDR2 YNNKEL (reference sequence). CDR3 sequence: CASSFEGISGQFF. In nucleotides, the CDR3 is TGTGCCAGCAGCTTCGAAGGGATCTCGGGGCAGTTCTTC.

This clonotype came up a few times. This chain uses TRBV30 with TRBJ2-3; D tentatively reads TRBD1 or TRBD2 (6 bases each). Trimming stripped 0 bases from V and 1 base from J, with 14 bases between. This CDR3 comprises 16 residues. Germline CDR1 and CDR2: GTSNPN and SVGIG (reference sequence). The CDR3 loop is CAWSVEGGHGTDTQYF. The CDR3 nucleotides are TGTGCCTGGAGTGTCGAGGGGGGTCACGGCACAGATACGCAGTATTTT.

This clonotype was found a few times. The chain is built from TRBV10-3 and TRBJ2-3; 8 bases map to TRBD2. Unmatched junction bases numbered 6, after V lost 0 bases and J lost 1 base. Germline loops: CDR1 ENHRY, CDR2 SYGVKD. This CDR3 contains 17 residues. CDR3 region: CAISESRAGAGTDTQYF. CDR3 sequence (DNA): TGTGCCATCAGTGAGTCAAGAGCGGGAGCTGGCACAGATACGCAGTATTTT.

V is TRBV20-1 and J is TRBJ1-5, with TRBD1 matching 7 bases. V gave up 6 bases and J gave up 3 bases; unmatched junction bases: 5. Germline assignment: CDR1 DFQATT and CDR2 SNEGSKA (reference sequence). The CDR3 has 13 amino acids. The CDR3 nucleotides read TGCAGTGCAGGGGGCCGTATCAATCAGCCCCAGCATTTT. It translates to CSAGGRINQPQHF.

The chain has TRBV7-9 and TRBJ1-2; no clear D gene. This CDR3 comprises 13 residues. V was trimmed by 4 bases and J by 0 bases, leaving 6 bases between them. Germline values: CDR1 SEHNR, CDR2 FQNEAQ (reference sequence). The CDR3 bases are TGTGCCAGCAGCTCATCCCCTAACTATGGCTACACCTTC. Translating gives CASSSSPNYGYTF.

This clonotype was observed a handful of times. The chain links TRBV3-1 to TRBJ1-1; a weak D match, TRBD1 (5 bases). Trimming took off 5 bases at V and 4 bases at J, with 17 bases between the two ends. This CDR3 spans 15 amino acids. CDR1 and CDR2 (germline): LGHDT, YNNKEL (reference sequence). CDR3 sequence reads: CASSTAGTGSTEAFF. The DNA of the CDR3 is TGTGCCAGCAGCACCGCCGGGACTGGGAGCACTGAAGCTTTCTTT.

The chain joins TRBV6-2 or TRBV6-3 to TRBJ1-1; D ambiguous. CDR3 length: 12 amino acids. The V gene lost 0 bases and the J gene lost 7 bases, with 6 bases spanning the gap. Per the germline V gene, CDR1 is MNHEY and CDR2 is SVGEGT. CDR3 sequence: CASSYSSGEAFF. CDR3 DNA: TGTGCCAGCAGTTACTCGTCAGGTGAAGCTTTCTTT.

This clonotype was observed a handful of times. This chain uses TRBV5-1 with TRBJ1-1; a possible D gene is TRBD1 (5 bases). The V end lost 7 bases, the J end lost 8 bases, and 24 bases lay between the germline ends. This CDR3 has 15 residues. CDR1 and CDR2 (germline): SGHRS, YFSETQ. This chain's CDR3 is CASSPGGSGGREAFF. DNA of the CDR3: TGCGCCAGCTCCCCGGGGGGTTCTGGGGGACGAGAAGCTTTCTTT. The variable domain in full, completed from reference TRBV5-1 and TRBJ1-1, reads KAGVTQTPRYLIKTRGQQVTLSCSPISGHRSVSWYQQTPGQGLQFLFEYFSETQRNKGNFPGRFSGRQFSNSRSEMNVSTLELGDSALYLCASSPGGSGGREAFFGQGTRLTVV.

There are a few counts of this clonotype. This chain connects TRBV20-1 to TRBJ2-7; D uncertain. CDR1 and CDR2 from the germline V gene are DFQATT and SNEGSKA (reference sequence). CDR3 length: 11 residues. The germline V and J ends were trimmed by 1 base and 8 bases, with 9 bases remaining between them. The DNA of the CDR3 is TGCAGTGCTAGAGTAAACCCGCAGCAGTACTTC. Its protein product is CSARVNPQQYF.

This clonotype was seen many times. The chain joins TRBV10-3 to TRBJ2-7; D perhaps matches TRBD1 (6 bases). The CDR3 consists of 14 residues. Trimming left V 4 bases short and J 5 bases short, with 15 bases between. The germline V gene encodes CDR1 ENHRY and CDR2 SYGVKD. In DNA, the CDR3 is TGTGCCATCAGTGGAGCAGGGGCCGGGGACGAGCAGTACTTC. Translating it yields CAISGAGAGDEQYF.

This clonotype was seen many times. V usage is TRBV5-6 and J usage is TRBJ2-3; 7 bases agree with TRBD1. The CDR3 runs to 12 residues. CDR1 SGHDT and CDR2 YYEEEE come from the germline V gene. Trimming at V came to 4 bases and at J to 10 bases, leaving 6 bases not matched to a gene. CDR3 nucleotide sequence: TGTGCCAGCAGCCTGTACAGGGGCCCGCAGTATTTT. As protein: CASSLYRGPQYF.

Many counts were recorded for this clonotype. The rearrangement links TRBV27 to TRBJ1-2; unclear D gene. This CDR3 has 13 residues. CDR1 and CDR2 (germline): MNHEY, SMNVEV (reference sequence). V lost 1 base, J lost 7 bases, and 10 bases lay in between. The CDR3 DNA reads TGTGCCAGCAGTTTATATGCCGCGGGTGGCTACACCTTC. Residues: CASSLYAAGGYTF.

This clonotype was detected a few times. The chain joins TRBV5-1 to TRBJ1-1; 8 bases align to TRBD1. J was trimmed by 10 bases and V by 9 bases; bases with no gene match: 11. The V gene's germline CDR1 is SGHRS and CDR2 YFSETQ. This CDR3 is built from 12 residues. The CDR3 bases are TGCGCCACCTCTCCAGGGGGCGAGGTAGCTTTCTTT. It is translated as CATSPGGEVAFF.

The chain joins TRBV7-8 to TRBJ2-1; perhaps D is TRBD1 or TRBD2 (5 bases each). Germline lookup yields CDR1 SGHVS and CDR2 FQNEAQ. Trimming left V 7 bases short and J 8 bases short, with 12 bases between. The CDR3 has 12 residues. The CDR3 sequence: CASTMGEYEQFF. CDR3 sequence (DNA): TGTGCCAGCACTATGGGGGAGTATGAGCAGTTCTTC.